The 24 T cell receptor beta chains in this list originate from one sample, sequenced in a study of shared T cell receptors in the human thymus. TCRdb's table, derived via immunoSEQ multiplex PCR, lists solely in-frame clones and lacks some. The sample has under 850,000 clones; approximately 90% are singletons. The same data also went into a second study, on human thymus T cells.

The sequenced material came from thymocytes. These receptors were taken from a boy under two years old with a congenital heart defect.

CDR3 amino acids: CASSYRGAPGGTQYF. Written as DNA, the CDR3 is TGTGCCAGCAGTTACCGGGGGGCTCCCGGAGGGACCCAGTACTTC. This chain joins TRBV6-5 and TRBJ2-5, with D perhaps matching TRBD2 (7 bases). CDR3 length: 15 amino acids. Between the trimmed V and J ends, which lost 2 bases and 7 bases, there was a span of 17 bases. CDR1 is MNHEY and CDR2 is SVGAGI in the germline V gene.

This clone has just one count. The V and J genes are TRBV7-8 and TRBJ2-7; D is possibly TRBD1 (6 bases). V was shortened by 0 bases and J by 2 bases, with 14 bases between the two germline ends. The CDR3 contains 16 residues. Germline V gene lookup returns CDR1 SGHVS and CDR2 FQNEAQ. The CDR3 bases are TGTGCCAGCAGCTTAGCGGCGGCAGGGGAAACCTACGAGCAGTACTTC. As protein: CASSLAAAGETYEQYF.

The DNA of the CDR3 is TGTGCCAGCAGTCTACTTCCGGGACAGGGGAACACTGAAGCTTTCTTT. The encoded protein is CASSLLPGQGNTEAFF. The chain has TRBV27 and TRBJ1-1, with 9 bases identical to TRBD1. Germline V CDR1 and CDR2: MNHEY, SMNVEV (reference sequence). V dropped 5 bases and J dropped 1; count of bases not matched to a gene: 8. The CDR3 has 16 residues.

The chain recombines TRBV30 with TRBJ1-3; D remains ambiguous. Germline V gives CDR1 GTSNPN, CDR2 SVGIG (reference sequence). The CDR3 spans 16 residues. Trimming pared 2 bases from V and 0 bases from J, leaving 14 bases between. In nucleotides, the CDR3 is TGTGCCTGGAGTACCAATCGACACAGCTCTGGAAACACCATATATTTT. The encoded protein is CAWSTNRHSSGNTIYF.

The chain is built from TRBV21-1 and TRBJ1-2. TRBV21-1 is shown as a pseudogene. CDR3 length equals 16 residues. This chain's CDR3 is CASTFTNREQFNGYTF. The CDR3 region has the DNA TGTGCCAGCACATTCACGAACCGGGAACAGTTCAATGGCTACACCTTC.

This chain links TRBV4-2 with TRBJ2-1, with TRBD1 matching over 9 bases. V lost 3 bases, J lost 9 bases, and 6 bases stayed unmatched. The V gene's germline CDR1 is LGHNA and CDR2 YNFKEQ. The CDR3 has 14 amino acids. CDR3: CASSHRQGGIEQFF. The DNA for the CDR3 is TGTGCCAGCAGCCACCGACAGGGGGGCATTGAGCAGTTCTTC.

Here the CDR3 reads CASSLGGAETQYF. CDR3 nucleotides: TGCGCCAGCAGCTTGGGCGGGGCAGAGACCCAGTACTTC. The chain links TRBV5-1 to TRBJ2-5, with a tentative D call TRBD2 (6 bases). V was shortened by 0 bases and J by 4 bases, with 7 bases between the two germline ends. Per germline, CDR1 SGHRS and CDR2 YFSETQ. The CDR3 has 13 residues.

The table lists this clone with a count of one. The gene calls are TRBV7-2 and TRBJ1-2, with 9 bases that match TRBD1. V lost 4 bases to trimming and J lost 8 bases; unmatched junction nucleotides: 2. The CDR3 has 12 residues. Per germline, CDR1 SGHTA and CDR2 FQGNSA. The CDR3 DNA reads as TGTGCCAGCAGCTGGACAGGGGAGGGCTACACCTTC. Translation gives CASSWTGEGYTF. The full variable domain, in which reference TRBV7-2 and TRBJ1-2 provide the parts outside the CDR3, is GAGVSQSPSNKVTEKGKDVELRCDPISGHTALYWYRQSLGQGLEFLIYFQGNSAPDKSGLPSDRFSAERTGGSVSTLTIQRTQQEDSAVYLCASSWTGEGYTFGSGTRLTVV.

The V gene is TRBV27, the J gene TRBJ2-7, with TRBD1 matching 8 bases. The CDR3 sequence is 17 residues long. Trimming removed 5 bases from V and 1 base from J; junction bases left unmatched: 13. The germline V gene has CDR1 MNHEY and CDR2 SMNVEV (reference sequence). CDR3 in DNA: TGTGCCAGCAGTAGGACAGGGAACGGGCGGCTTTCCTACGAGCAGTACTTC. Translation: CASSRTGNGRLSYEQYF.

This clone was recorded once. The chain couples TRBV5-1 to TRBJ2-7; 9 bases align to TRBD2. V lost 0 bases to trimming and J lost 8 bases; unmatched junction nucleotides: 3. The CDR3 extends over 13 amino acids. Germline CDR1 reads SGHRS; CDR2 reads YFSETQ. CDR3 residues: CASSLGSSGKQYF. The CDR3, as DNA: TGCGCCAGCAGCTTGGGGTCTAGCGGGAAGCAGTACTTC.

In this sample, this clone turned up a few times. CDR3 residues: CASSLCRGQGGQPQHF. As DNA, the CDR3 is TGTGCCAGCAGTTTATGCAGGGGACAGGGCGGACAGCCCCAGCATTTT. This sequence joins TRBV28 and TRBJ1-5, with 9 bases fitting TRBD1. V lost 0 bases and J lost 7; bases outside the gene matches: 7. The CDR3 loop spans 16 amino acids. Germline V gene lookup returns CDR1 MDHEN and CDR2 SYDVKM.

Points on this clone: The sample has other DNA sequences that encode this CDR3 too. The J gene is TRBJ1-1, the V gene TRBV28; perhaps TRBD1 as D (6 bases). Between the trimmed V and J ends, which lost 6 bases and 8 bases, there was a span of 22 bases. The CDR3 runs 15 residues. CDR1 is MDHEN and CDR2 is SYDVKM in the germline V gene. The CDR3 sequence is CASRASGHPPGEAFF. As DNA, the CDR3 is TGTGCCAGCAGGGCATCGGGACACCCTCCTGGGGAAGCTTTCTTT.

This clone is a singleton in its sample. The genes are TRBV6-5 and TRBJ1-6; no firm D call. The CDR3 covers 12 residues. V shed 6 bases and J shed 11 bases, with 11 bases lying between them. The germline gives CDR1 MNHEY, CDR2 SVGAGI. The CDR3 region is CASSPTGAPLHF. The CDR3 DNA sequence: TGTGCCAGCAGCCCAACCGGAGCACCCCTCCACTTT.

This clone was counted once. This chain links TRBV4-3 with TRBJ2-3; 8 bases fit TRBD2. This CDR3 contains 17 residues. J lost 0 bases, V lost 3 bases, and 8 bases had no gene match. Germline CDR1 is LGHNA and CDR2 is YSLEER. The CDR3 region has the DNA TGCGCCAGCAGCCACCACCCCACTAGCGGAAGCACAGATACGCAGTATTTT. It encodes CASSHHPTSGSTDTQYF.

V gene TRBV6-1 combines with J gene TRBJ2-7; 9 bases line up with TRBD2. Germline trimming cut 2 bases from V and 2 bases from J; bases unmatched to any gene: 10. The CDR3 is made up of 17 amino acids. CDR1 and CDR2 (germline): MNHNS, SASEGT. As DNA, the CDR3 is TGTGCCAGCAGTGAACCCGATGAGCGGGAGGCCCCCTACGAGCAGTACTTC. Translating it yields CASSEPDEREAPYEQYF.

Only one count was recorded for this clone. V is TRBV4-1 and J is TRBJ2-5; 13 bases are a match to TRBD2. The CDR3 spans 19 residues. Germline CDR1 and CDR2: MGHRA and YSYEKL. The trim removed 0 bases at V and 4 bases at J, leaving 11 bases unmatched. CDR3 loop: CASSQEELLAGGRGETQYF. CDR3 coding DNA: TGCGCCAGCAGCCAAGAAGAACTACTAGCGGGAGGGAGGGGAGAGACCCAGTACTTC.

This clone showed up just a few times. The chain joins TRBV19 to TRBJ2-1; possibly TRBD2 for D (6 bases). This CDR3 has 12 residues. Trimming cost V 6 bases and J 5 bases, with 8 bases left between them. CDR1 and CDR2 (germline): LNHDA, SQIVND (reference sequence). The DNA for the CDR3 is TGTGCCAGTAGGGGGACTGACAATGAGCAGTTCTTC. Its protein is CASRGTDNEQFF.

The chain employs TRBV15 and TRBJ2-4; 12 bases align to TRBD2. Germline V CDR1 and CDR2: LNHNV, YYDKDF (reference sequence). The CDR3 runs 23 residues. The ends lost 2 bases at V and 4 bases at J; junction bases unmatched: 24. CDR3 amino acids: CATSRSSRTSGEPSDPFKNIQYF. Written as DNA, the CDR3 is TGTGCCACCAGCAGATCTTCTAGGACTAGCGGGGAGCCGTCAGATCCCTTTAAAAACATTCAGTACTTC.

The rearrangement uses TRBV18 and TRBJ2-7; 8 nucleotides agree with TRBD1. The CDR3 loop spans 16 amino acids. Unmatched junction bases numbered 11, after V lost 3 bases and J lost 4 bases. Germline V gene lookup returns CDR1 KGHSH and CDR2 LQKENI. CDR3 in amino acids: CASSPTDRVGIYEQYF. CDR3 in DNA: TGTGCCAGCTCACCTACGGACAGGGTGGGGATTTACGAGCAGTACTTC.

The J gene is TRBJ2-3, the V gene TRBV28; tentative D call: TRBD1 (6 bases). Trimming left V 7 bases short and J 2 bases short, with 16 bases between. Germline V gives CDR1 MDHEN, CDR2 SYDVKM. This CDR3 comprises 15 residues. The CDR3 nucleotides are TGTGCCAGCATGACAGGTCGGGCTAACACAGATACGCAGTATTTT. Its protein is CASMTGRANTDTQYF.

This clone is a singleton in its sample. This sequence joins TRBV11-2 and TRBJ1-2; D unresolved. V was trimmed by 2 bases and J by 8 bases, leaving 21 bases between them. The CDR3 length is 16 residues. Germline V lookup: CDR1 SGHAT, CDR2 FQNNGV. CDR3 nucleotides: TGTGCCAGCAGCTTACTGAGGAGGGCTAAACTCTCCGGCTACACCTTC. Translated: CASSLLRRAKLSGYTF.

This clone was counted between two and nine times. The V gene is TRBV21-1, the J gene TRBJ2-3; TRBD2 was called by the table and not checked on the DNA. TRBV21-1 counts as a pseudogene. This CDR3 has 15 amino acids. The CDR3: CASVPTGLARDTQYF. As DNA, the CDR3 is TGTGCCAGCGTTCCAACGGGACTAGCAAGGGATACGCAGTATTTT.

This clone showed up just a few times. V is TRBV18 and J is TRBJ2-5; 12 bases fit TRBD2. With 1 base clipped from V and 2 bases from J, the junction kept 5 bases outside the gene matches. This CDR3 region has 17 residues. The germline V gene has CDR1 KGHSH and CDR2 LQKENI. The chain's CDR3 is CASSPRRLAGGQETQYF. CDR3 nucleotides: TGTGCCAGCTCACCACGGCGTCTAGCGGGAGGGCAAGAGACCCAGTACTTC.

The V gene is TRBV7-8, the J gene TRBJ2-7; 12 nucleotides align to TRBD2. J was trimmed by 2 bases and V by 5 bases; bases with no gene match: 4. CDR1 is SGHVS and CDR2 is FQNEAQ in the germline V gene. This CDR3 has 15 amino acids. Here the CDR3 DNA reads TGTGCCAGCAGCATACTAGCGGGAGGACCCTACGAGCAGTACTTC. It specifies CASSILAGGPYEQYF.